This entry features one TCR beta chain sequence. Here immunoSEQ multiplex PCR was the method, and the copy in TCRdb shows in-frame clones only, minus some. The table shows approximately 120,000 clones, with 90% occurring only once. The sample is drawn from a study of control samples from healthy donors and cancer patients. This receptor was identified in a human donor in good health. The donor label of this sample is uncertain. The specimen sequenced was blood.

CDR3 nucleotide sequence: TGTGCCAGCAGTGAGGACGACGCCGCCTATGGCTACACCTTC. This translates into CASSEDDAAYGYTF. The chain is built from TRBV2 and TRBJ1-2, with unresolved D. The CDR3 loop spans 14 amino acids. Germline assignment: CDR1 SNHLY and CDR2 FYNNEI. Trimming removed 3 bases at V and 4 bases at J, with 12 bases between. The full variable domain, its missing parts supplied by reference TRBV2 and TRBJ1-2, is EPEVTQTPSHQVTQMGQEVILRCVPISNHLYFYWYRQILGQKVEFLVSFYNNEISEKSEIFDDQFSVERPDGSNFTLKIRSTKLEDSAMYFCASSEDDAAYGYTFGSGTRLTVV.